The clone carrying this T cell receptor beta chain was seen at least ten times. Its specificity is unknown. This record comes from a study of early T cells in non-severe SARS-CoV-2 infection. The study, taken as a whole, reports: Missing private and CD4 specificities, VDJdb matching favored anti-spike CD8 responses.

Individually, cDNA molecules had unique molecular identifiers attached to them. MiXCR was run by TCRdb on the 5' RACE reads, yielding one entry per CDR3 protein. The table records 69,000 or so distinct CDR3 sequences, less than 15% of them present only once. Sequenced sample: whole blood. The sequence came from an adult who was a healthcare worker with PCR-confirmed SARS-CoV-2 infection or an uninfected control (not recorded which).

In nucleotides, the CDR3 is TGCAGCGGGGGAAAAGGAATATACAATGAGCAGTTCTTC. It is translated as CSGGKGIYNEQFF. This chain uses TRBV29-1 with TRBJ2-1; D ambiguous. Germline V gives CDR1 SQVTM, CDR2 ANQGSEA. The CDR3 has 13 amino acids. Trimming left V 7 bases short and J 4 bases short, with 14 bases between.